The 28 T cell receptor beta chains listed next were all sequenced from one sample in a study of blood T cell repertoires in COVID-19. The method was immunoSEQ multiplex PCR; TCRdb's version includes in-frame clones alone and lacks a portion of them. The repertoire holds 40,000 to 45,000 clones, approximately 92% seen once, with 0.35% to 0.4% in the top ten. The specimen sequenced was peripheral blood. The receptors derive from a man over 45 with COVID-19, enrolled during active disease.

This chain joins TRBV24-1 and TRBJ1-2, with 7 bases aligning to TRBD1. The CDR3 totals 14 residues. Germline V CDR1 and CDR2: KGHDR, SFDVKD. V shed 4 bases, J shed 4 bases, and the junction held 5 bases outside the gene matches. CDR3 sequence (DNA): TGTGCCACCAGTGACCCGGACAGGTCCTATGGCTACACCTTC. Protein sequence: CATSDPDRSYGYTF.

The chain recombines TRBV19 with TRBJ1-2, with D uncertain. The CDR3 is 13 amino acids. V lost 1 base and J 6 bases, leaving 9 bases between the germline ends. Germline V CDR1 and CDR2: LNHDA, SQIVND (reference sequence). The CDR3 region is CASSIGREDGYTF. The CDR3 DNA reads as TGTGCCAGTAGTATAGGAAGGGAGGATGGCTACACCTTC. The full variable domain, with the rest looked up from reference TRBV19 and TRBJ1-2, is DGGITQSPKYLFRKEGQNVTLSCEQNLNHDAMYWYRQDPGQGLRLIYYSQIVNDFQKGDIAEGYSVSREKKESFPLTVTSAQKNPTAFYLCASSIGREDGYTFGSGTRLTVV.

The chain has TRBV18 and TRBJ2-2; weak D call: TRBD1 (6 bases). This CDR3 is 13 amino acids long. The V gene lost 5 bases and the J gene lost 5 bases, with 9 bases spanning the gap. Germline V lookup: CDR1 KGHSH, CDR2 LQKENI. In DNA form, the CDR3 reads TGTGCCAGCTCAATCACAGGGACCGGGGAGCTGTTTTTT. It encodes CASSITGTGELFF.

The gene calls are TRBV25-1 and TRBJ1-1, with D uncertain. Germline V gene data show CDR1 as MGHDK and CDR2 as SYGVNS. V lost 1 base and J 4 bases, leaving 4 bases between the germline ends. The CDR3 is 12 amino acids. The CDR3 loop reads CASSEFGTEAFF. CDR3 DNA: TGTGCCAGCAGTGAATTCGGCACTGAAGCTTTCTTT.

This chain uses TRBV6-5 with TRBJ2-5; 7 bases line up with TRBD2. The germline V gene encodes CDR1 MNHEY and CDR2 SVGAGI. The CDR3 contains 15 residues. V shed 7 bases, J shed 4 bases, and the junction held 12 bases outside the gene matches. The CDR3 protein is CASMGWEGPGETQYF. The DNA of the CDR3 is TGTGCCAGCATGGGGTGGGAGGGGCCCGGAGAGACCCAGTACTTC.

The chain carries TRBV6-5 and TRBJ1-2; D is uncertain. The CDR3 runs to 15 residues. The germline V gene encodes CDR1 MNHEY and CDR2 SVGAGI. Trimming left V 4 bases short and J 4 bases short, with 16 bases between. This CDR3 is CASSWGAEGGYGYTF. The CDR3 DNA is TGTGCCAGCAGTTGGGGAGCAGAGGGTGGCTATGGCTACACCTTC.

The J gene is TRBJ1-2, the V gene TRBV5-1; 9 bases are shared with TRBD1. There are 16 residues in the CDR3. Germline V gene lookup returns CDR1 SGHRS and CDR2 YFSETQ. V shed 4 bases and J 7 bases; nucleotides not matched to a gene: 14. CDR3 sequence: CASSRGVAGQGFGYTF. Written as DNA, the CDR3 is TGCGCCAGCAGCCGTGGGGTAGCGGGACAGGGTTTTGGCTACACCTTC. Drawing the rest from reference TRBV5-1 and TRBJ1-2, the complete variable domain is KAGVTQTPRYLIKTRGQQVTLSCSPISGHRSVSWYQQTPGQGLQFLFEYFSETQRNKGNFPGRFSGRQFSNSRSEMNVSTLELGDSALYLCASSRGVAGQGFGYTFGSGTRLTVV.

Written as DNA, the CDR3 is TGTGCCAGCAGCATCGGTCCAGGGGGCGGAAACACCATATATTTT. It encodes CASSIGPGGGNTIYF. This chain connects TRBV28 to TRBJ1-3; TRBD1 agrees at 8 bases. V lost 6 bases to trimming and J lost 4 bases; unmatched junction nucleotides: 8. The length of the CDR3 is 15 residues. CDR1 MDHEN and CDR2 SYDVKM come from the germline V gene.

The chain employs TRBV5-6 and TRBJ1-6; TRBD1 matches at 9 bases. V lost 5 bases, J lost 8 bases, and 8 bases stayed unmatched. The CDR3 spans 15 residues. Germline V lookup: CDR1 SGHDT, CDR2 YYEEEE. The CDR3 loop reads CASRTTGGLYSPLHF. The CDR3 region has the DNA TGTGCCAGCAGGACGACAGGGGGACTGTATTCACCCCTCCACTTT.

This clone was detected a few times. V usage is TRBV7-2 and J usage is TRBJ1-4, with a tentative D call TRBD1 (6 bases). Germline assignment: CDR1 SGHTA and CDR2 FQGNSA. V was shortened by 1 base and J by 7 bases, with 16 bases between the two germline ends. The length of the CDR3 is 16 residues. The CDR3 protein is CASSLEVLGAGEKLFF. Here the CDR3 DNA reads TGTGCCAGCAGCTTAGAGGTGTTGGGGGCGGGTGAAAAACTGTTTTTT.

The rearrangement uses TRBV19 and TRBJ2-5; no clear D. V was shortened by 4 bases and J by 2 bases, with 2 bases between the two germline ends. CDR3 size: 11 residues. Germline loops: CDR1 LNHDA, CDR2 SQIVND (reference sequence). The CDR3 coding sequence is TGTGCCAGTAGTACTCAAGAGACCCAGTACTTC. The encoded protein is CASSTQETQYF.

V is TRBV4-1 and J is TRBJ2-7, with TRBD1 matching over 9 bases. CDR3 length equals 16 residues. V gave up 0 bases and J gave up 2 bases; unmatched junction bases: 5. Germline CDR1 MGHRA, CDR2 YSYEKL. In nucleotides, the CDR3 is TGCGCCAGCAGCCAAGATCGGGACAGGGTGGCCTACGAGCAGTACTTC. It specifies CASSQDRDRVAYEQYF.

The rearrangement links TRBV12-3 or TRBV12-4 to TRBJ2-3; no firm D call. This CDR3 has 13 residues. V was cut by 3 bases and J by 5 bases, with 9 bases left in between. The CDR3 here is CASSFNSGDTQYF. DNA for the CDR3: TGTGCCAGCAGTTTCAATTCGGGAGATACGCAGTATTTT.

The V call is TRBV2, the J call TRBJ2-5; weak D call: TRBD1 (5 bases). CDR3 size: 14 residues. The ends were cut back, 6 bases at V and 2 bases at J, with 13 bases in the middle. CDR1 and CDR2 (germline): SNHLY, FYNNEI. The chain's CDR3 is CASSPDRGQETQYF. In DNA form, the CDR3 reads TGTGCCAGCAGCCCTGACAGAGGTCAAGAGACCCAGTACTTC.

V and J are TRBV6-5 and TRBJ1-1; 8 nucleotides match TRBD1. The CDR3 totals 13 residues. Looked up from germline, CDR1 is MNHEY and CDR2 is SVGAGI. With 6 bases clipped from V and 7 bases from J, the junction kept 7 bases outside the gene matches. This CDR3 is CASSPQGAGEAFF. The CDR3 coding sequence is TGTGCCAGCAGCCCGCAGGGGGCGGGTGAAGCTTTCTTT.

Turning to this clone: This sample also contains other DNA sequences that code for the same CDR3. This chain links TRBV5-1 with TRBJ2-2; no clear D gene. Germline V gives CDR1 SGHRS, CDR2 YFSETQ. CDR3 size: 14 residues. V lost 2 bases and J lost 1, with 6 bases in between. CDR3 sequence: CASSFSGNTGELFF. The CDR3 bases are TGCGCCAGCAGCTTTTCAGGGAACACCGGGGAGCTGTTTTTT.

The rearrangement uses TRBV10-3 and TRBJ1-1, with TRBD1 identical over 7 bases. The CDR3 is made up of 13 amino acids. The V and J ends lost 10 bases and 3 bases, in that order; junction bases with no gene match: 8. The germline gives CDR1 ENHRY, CDR2 SYGVKD. The CDR3 loop is CATGQETYTEAFF. The CDR3 nucleotides read TGTGCCACCGGACAGGAGACTTACACTGAAGCTTTCTTT.

The J gene is TRBJ2-3, the V gene TRBV2, with 10 nucleotides matching TRBD1. CDR1 SNHLY and CDR2 FYNNEI come from the germline V gene. With V trimmed by 7 bases and J by 5 bases, 9 bases remained unmatched. There are 15 residues in the CDR3. CDR3 in DNA: TGTGCCAGCACTGGGGACAGGGGTCAAGGAGATACGCAGTATTTT. Protein product: CASTGDRGQGDTQYF.

This chain links TRBV5-5 with TRBJ2-1; 14 bases are a match to TRBD2. Germline V gene data show CDR1 as SGHKS and CDR2 as YYEKEE (reference sequence). This CDR3 region has 15 residues. The J segment lost 11 bases and the V segment lost 4 bases, leaving 8 bases of the junction unmatched. CDR3 nucleotide sequence: TGTGCCAGCAGCAATCAAAGGACTAGCGGGAGGAAGCAGTTCTTC. Translation: CASSNQRTSGRKQFF. The full variable domain, with the rest looked up from reference TRBV5-5 and TRBJ2-1, is DAGVTQSPTHLIKTRGQQVTLRCSPISGHKSVSWYQQVLGQGPQFIFQYYEKEERGRGNFPDRFSARQFPNYSSELNVNALLLGDSALYLCASSNQRTSGRKQFFGPGTRLTVL.

The chain links TRBV29-1 to TRBJ1-2; 9 bases align to TRBD1. Germline V lookup: CDR1 SQVTM, CDR2 ANQGSEA. This CDR3 is built from 13 residues. Trimming took 1 base from V and 8 from J; bases not matched to a gene: 5. The CDR3 DNA reads as TGCAGCGTTGAAGGGACAGGGGTGGACGGCTACACCTTC. This codes for CSVEGTGVDGYTF. The full variable domain, rest sourced from reference TRBV29-1 and TRBJ1-2, is SAVISQKPSRDICQRGTSLTIQCQVDSQVTMMFWYRQQPGQSLTLIATANQGSEATYESGFVIDKFPISRPNLTFSTLTVSNMSPEDSSIYLCSVEGTGVDGYTFGSGTRLTVV.

The sample holds one count of this clone. The gene calls are TRBV28 and TRBJ2-7, with TRBD2 as a possible D gene (6 bases). Germline loops: CDR1 MDHEN, CDR2 SYDVKM. CDR3 length equals 13 residues. Trimming took 2 bases from V and 6 from J, leaving 11 bases between them. The CDR3 DNA reads TGTGCCAGCAGTTTACCACCGCGGGGCGAGCAGTACTTC. It translates to CASSLPPRGEQYF.

The chain uses TRBV10-3 and TRBJ2-7; tentative D call: TRBD2 (6 bases). CDR1 and CDR2 (germline): ENHRY, SYGVKD. V shed 10 bases and J shed 2 bases, with 15 bases lying between them. CDR3 length equals 13 residues. The CDR3 loop reads CATAGGAAYEQYF. In DNA form, the CDR3 reads TGTGCCACCGCCGGCGGGGCCGCCTACGAGCAGTACTTC.

This clone was found once. The chain recombines TRBV5-1 with TRBJ1-5; no clear D. V lost 4 bases and J lost 4, with 9 bases in between. This CDR3 contains 13 residues. CDR1 is SGHRS, CDR2 YFSETQ, per germline. The CDR3 loop is CASSVERNQPQHF. For the CDR3, the DNA is TGCGCCAGCAGCGTGGAGAGGAATCAGCCCCAGCATTTT.

This clone was seen only once. The chain employs TRBV5-1 and TRBJ2-3; D unresolved. The V and J ends lost 4 bases and 0 bases respectively, with 6 bases between them. From germline, CDR1 is SGHRS and CDR2 YFSETQ. CDR3 length equals 13 residues. In DNA, the CDR3 is TGCGCCAGCAGCACGCAGAGCACAGATACGCAGTATTTT. Translated, it gives CASSTQSTDTQYF.

This clone was detected only once. This chain uses TRBV29-1 with TRBJ1-2; possible D gene TRBD1, 5 bases. The V end was cut by 1 base, the J end by 8 bases, with 11 bases between. This CDR3 comprises 12 residues. Looked up from germline, CDR1 is SQVTM and CDR2 is ANQGSEA. The CDR3 sequence: CSVEAPRVGYTF. CDR3 sequence (DNA): TGCAGCGTTGAAGCTCCCAGGGTCGGCTACACCTTC.

V gene TRBV19 combines with J gene TRBJ2-3, with 7 bases that match TRBD2. This CDR3 comprises 14 residues. In germline, CDR1 is LNHDA, CDR2 SQIVND (reference sequence). The ends lost 5 bases at V and 3 bases at J; junction bases unmatched: 5. The CDR3 spells CASSWAGETDTQYF. The CDR3 DNA sequence: TGTGCCAGTAGTTGGGCGGGAGAAACAGATACGCAGTATTTT.

The CDR3 reads CASRSHSDNQPQHF. DNA of the CDR3: TGTGCCAGCAGATCTCATAGCGACAATCAGCCCCAGCATTTT. This chain connects TRBV28 to TRBJ1-5; D gene unclear. Between the trimmed V and J ends, which lost 6 bases and 3 bases, there was a span of 12 bases. Germline-derived CDR1 and CDR2 are MDHEN and SYDVKM. The CDR3 is 14 amino acids.

This sequence joins TRBV5-4 and TRBJ2-7; 11 bases align to TRBD2. Germline lookup yields CDR1 SGHNT and CDR2 YYREEE (reference sequence). The CDR3 runs 15 residues. Germline trimming cut 4 bases from V and 4 bases from J; bases unmatched to any gene: 7. The CDR3 nucleotides read TGTGCCAGCAGCGGCTCCGGGACTAGCGGATACGAGCAGTACTTC. It yields the protein CASSGSGTSGYEQYF.